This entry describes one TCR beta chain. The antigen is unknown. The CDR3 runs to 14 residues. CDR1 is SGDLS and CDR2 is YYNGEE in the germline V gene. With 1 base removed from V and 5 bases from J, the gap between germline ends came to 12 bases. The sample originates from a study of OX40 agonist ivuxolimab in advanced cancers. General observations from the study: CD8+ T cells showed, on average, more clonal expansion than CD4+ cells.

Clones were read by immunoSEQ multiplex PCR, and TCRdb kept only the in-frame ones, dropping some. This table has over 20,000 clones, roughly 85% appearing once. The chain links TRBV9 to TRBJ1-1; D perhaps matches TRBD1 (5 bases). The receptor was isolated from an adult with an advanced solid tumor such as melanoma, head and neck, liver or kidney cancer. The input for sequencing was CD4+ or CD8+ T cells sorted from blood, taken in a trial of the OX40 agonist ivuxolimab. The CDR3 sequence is CASSVTGAGTEAFF. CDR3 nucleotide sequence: TGTGCCAGCAGCGTAACCGGGGCGGGAACTGAAGCTTTCTTT.